This entry features one T cell receptor (beta chain) sequence. This specimen comes from a study of cytomegalovirus exposure and HLA in healthy donors. The PCR ran on 60 Vbeta and 13 Jbeta primers. Assay: immunoSEQ multiplex PCR; the TCRdb copy retains only in-frame clones and omits some. This sample carries 80,000 to 100,000 clones, roughly 77% of them seen once, and the ten largest clones take around 6.7%. The V end lost 5 bases, the J end lost 2 bases, and 16 bases lay between the germline ends. Germline loops: CDR1 SGHNT, CDR2 YYREEE (reference sequence). This CDR3 is built from 15 residues. The source material was PBMCs. The clonotype originates from a man younger than 45 in good health and CMV-seronegative. The rearrangement uses TRBV5-4 and TRBJ1-2; D may be TRBD1 (5 bases). The CDR3 bases are TGTGCCAGCAGGCCCGATTGGGCAGGGAACTATGGCTACACCTTC. Translation gives CASRPDWAGNYGYTF. Full variable domain (remainder filled in from reference TRBV5-4 and TRBJ1-2): ETGVTQSPTHLIKTRGQQVTLRCSSQSGHNTVSWYQQALGQGPQFIFQYYREEENGRGNFPPRFSGLQFPNYSSELNVNALELDDSALYLCASRPDWAGNYGYTFGSGTRLTVV.